Below, one TCR beta chain is given with its context. This sample was included in a study of cytomegalovirus exposure and HLA in healthy donors. This PCR relied on a set of 60 Vbeta primers and 13 Jbeta primers. Some clones are missing from TCRdb's copy, which holds only in-frame ones; the method was immunoSEQ multiplex PCR. The repertoire holds about 84,000 clones, with 55% to 65% as singletons. Germline assignment: CDR1 MGHDK and CDR2 SYGVNS. CDR3 length: 15 residues. V lost 5 bases, J lost 0 bases, and 13 bases lay in between. The rearrangement uses TRBV25-1 and TRBJ1-2, with D possibly being TRBD1 (6 bases). The receptor was derived from a woman between 40 and 55 years old in good health and CMV-seropositive. Input material: PBMCs. In DNA, the CDR3 is TGTGCCAGCAGTCGGACCGGGACACCTAACTATGGCTACACCTTC. Amino acid sequence: CASSRTGTPNYGYTF.